One sample yielded the 17 T cell receptor beta chains listed below, sequenced in a study of PD-1 blockade in classical Hodgkin lymphoma. In every patient, relapse followed autologous stem cell transplantation, while exposure to brentuximab vedotin differed. Assay used: immunoSEQ multiplex PCR; TCRdb lists only in-frame clones, some missing. Among about 94,000 clones listed, 89% were seen once. The sequences come from peripheral blood mononuclear cells (PBMCs), collected before the second cycle of nivolumab. These receptors all come from a human donor with classical Hodgkin lymphoma.

V usage is TRBV28 and J usage is TRBJ2-7, with TRBD2 identical over 10 bases. This CDR3 is 15 amino acids long. Trimming removed 3 bases from V and 2 bases from J; junction bases left unmatched: 4. CDR1 and CDR2 (germline): MDHEN, SYDVKM. CDR3 amino acids: CASSFLGLATYEQYF. The CDR3 DNA sequence: TGTGCCAGCAGTTTTCTGGGACTAGCGACCTACGAGCAGTACTTC.

V gene TRBV11-2 combines with J gene TRBJ2-1; 9 positions agree with TRBD2. This CDR3 has 12 residues. From germline, CDR1 is SGHAT and CDR2 FQNNGV. Trimming at V came to 2 bases and at J to 16 bases, leaving 6 bases not matched to a gene. CDR3 residues: CASSLLAGVEFF. DNA for the CDR3: TGTGCCAGCAGCTTATTAGCGGGAGTTGAATTCTTC.

This clone was detected a few times. This chain links TRBV2 with TRBJ1-2, with D unclear. The germline V gene encodes CDR1 SNHLY and CDR2 FYNNEI. V was trimmed by 5 bases and J by 6 bases, leaving 13 bases between them. This CDR3 has 13 amino acids. The CDR3 region has the DNA TGTGCCAGCAGTACTTTGGGAAAAGATGGCTACACCTTC. It yields the protein CASSTLGKDGYTF.

The chain uses TRBV7-9 and TRBJ1-4; 8 bases line up with TRBD1. The CDR3 spans 19 residues. V shed 1 base and J 4 bases; nucleotides not matched to a gene: 14. Germline CDR1 reads SEHNR; CDR2 reads FQNEAQ (reference sequence). The CDR3 region has the DNA TGTGCCAGCAGCTTAGAGCCGTGGGGACAGGCGGAAAGTAATGAAAAACTGTTTTTT. This translates into CASSLEPWGQAESNEKLFF.

Only one count was recorded for this clone. An end of the junction differs from the germline gene, which may be a read error. The chain couples TRBV7-2 to TRBJ1-4; perhaps TRBD1 as D (5 bases). CDR3 length: 15 amino acids. The V gene's germline CDR1 is SGHTA and CDR2 FQGNSA. The DNA for the CDR3 is TGTGCCAGCAGCTTATCTAGTGGGGCTAACGAAAAACTGTTTTTT. It yields the protein CASSLSSGANEKLFF.

The chain combines TRBV6-7 with TRBJ1-5; D unclear. TRBV6-7 belongs to the ORF category, with a function that is uncertain. V was shortened by 6 bases and J by 3 bases, with 3 bases between the two germline ends. This CDR3 has 11 amino acids. The CDR3: CASSFNQPQHF. CDR3 DNA sequence: TGTGCCAGCAGCTTCAATCAGCCCCAGCATTTT.

For the CDR3, the DNA is TGTGCCAGCAGCTTGTTTACTAGCGATACGCAGTATTTT. Translating it yields CASSLFTSDTQYF. This sequence joins TRBV5-4 and TRBJ2-3; D is perhaps TRBD2 (6 bases). This CDR3 is built from 13 residues. The germline V gene encodes CDR1 SGHNT and CDR2 YYREEE (reference sequence). Trimming took 1 base from V and 6 from J, leaving 9 bases between them.

The chain is built from TRBV4-1 and TRBJ2-5; no firm D call. The CDR3 totals 14 residues. Germline V gene lookup returns CDR1 MGHRA and CDR2 YSYEKL. Trimming took off 3 bases at V and 4 bases at J, with 12 bases between the two ends. CDR3 loop: CASSQISERETQYF. The CDR3, as DNA: TGCGCCAGCAGCCAGATCAGTGAGCGAGAGACCCAGTACTTC.

The chain combines TRBV27 with TRBJ2-7; no firm D call. This CDR3 is built from 16 residues. The ends were cut back, 0 bases at V and 7 bases at J, with 19 bases in the middle. Germline V gene data show CDR1 as MNHEY and CDR2 as SMNVEV (reference sequence). The CDR3 spells CASSLSKGPPSGEQYF. DNA of the CDR3: TGTGCCAGCAGTTTATCCAAAGGACCCCCTTCCGGGGAGCAGTACTTC.

The chain has TRBV21-1 and TRBJ2-7. TRBV21-1 is shown as a pseudogene. The CDR3 loop spans 14 amino acids. The CDR3 nucleotides are TGTGCCAGCAGCAATCAAGGGTTTTCCTACGAGCAGTACTTC. As protein: CASSNQGFSYEQYF.

This chain connects TRBV6-5 to TRBJ1-6; D is ambiguous. Trimming left V 6 bases short and J 8 bases short, with 11 bases between. The CDR3 runs 13 residues. The germline gives CDR1 MNHEY, CDR2 SVGAGI. CDR3 in DNA: TGTGCCAGCAGGAGAGCGATTGATTCACCCCTCCACTTT. This sequence encodes CASRRAIDSPLHF.

The genes are TRBV5-1 and TRBJ2-5, with TRBD1 identical over 7 bases. The V gene's germline CDR1 is SGHRS and CDR2 YFSETQ. The J segment lost 2 bases and the V segment lost 8 bases, leaving 9 bases of the junction unmatched. The length of the CDR3 is 14 residues. The CDR3 reads CASGTAHPQETQYF. The CDR3 nucleotides are TGCGCCAGTGGGACAGCGCACCCTCAAGAGACCCAGTACTTC.

V gene TRBV4-1 combines with J gene TRBJ2-2; tentative D call: TRBD2 (6 bases). CDR1 is MGHRA, CDR2 YSYEKL, per germline. V was pared by 4 bases and J by 5 bases, with 17 bases between. The length of the CDR3 is 16 residues. The CDR3 nucleotides are TGCGCCAGCAGCCCCGCAGGAGGAGGAGGGACCGGGGAGCTGTTTTTT. Translating gives CASSPAGGGGTGELFF.

The chain couples TRBV6-5 to TRBJ2-7, with TRBD1 matching 9 bases. Germline V CDR1 and CDR2: MNHEY, SVGAGI. The CDR3 runs to 14 residues. V trimming: 2 bases; J trimming: 5 bases; junction bases outside the gene matches: 4. CDR3 residues: CASSYGTGTDEQYF. DNA for the CDR3: TGTGCCAGCAGTTACGGGACAGGGACGGACGAGCAGTACTTC.

This rearrangement joins TRBV5-1 to TRBJ2-7; 10 bases fit TRBD1. Germline CDR1 reads SGHRS; CDR2 reads YFSETQ. The CDR3 has 15 residues. V lost 2 bases and J lost 5; bases outside the gene matches: 7. CDR3: CASSFIGTGDHEQYF. The CDR3 bases are TGCGCCAGCAGCTTCATCGGGACAGGGGACCACGAGCAGTACTTC.

In the case of this clone: Sequence at one end of the junction differs from germline and may be a read error. Other DNA sequences in this specimen translate into the identical CDR3. This sequence joins TRBV19 and TRBJ1-5; 9 bases fit TRBD1. CDR1 is LNHDA, CDR2 SQIVND, per germline (reference sequence). The CDR3 covers 14 residues. CDR3 region: CASSRDRVNQPQHF. Written as DNA, the CDR3 is TGTGCCAGTAGTCGGGACAGGGTAAATCAACCCCAGCATTTT.

In DNA, the CDR3 is TGTGCCAGCTCACCGGGATTGAACACTGAAGCTTTCTTT. Protein product: CASSPGLNTEAFF. This rearrangement joins TRBV18 to TRBJ1-1, with D unresolved. The CDR3 sequence is 13 residues long. The ends were cut back, 3 bases at V and 0 bases at J, with 5 bases in the middle. Germline CDR1 and CDR2: KGHSH and LQKENI.